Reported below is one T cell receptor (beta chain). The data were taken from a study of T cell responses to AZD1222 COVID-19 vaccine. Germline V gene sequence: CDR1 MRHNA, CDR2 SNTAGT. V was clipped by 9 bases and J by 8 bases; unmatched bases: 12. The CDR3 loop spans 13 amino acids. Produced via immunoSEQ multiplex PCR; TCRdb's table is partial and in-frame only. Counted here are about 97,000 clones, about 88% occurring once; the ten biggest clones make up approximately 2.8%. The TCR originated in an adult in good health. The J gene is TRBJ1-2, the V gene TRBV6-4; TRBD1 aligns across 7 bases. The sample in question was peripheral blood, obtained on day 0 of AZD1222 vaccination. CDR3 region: CARSQGRGLGYTF. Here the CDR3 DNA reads TGTGCCAGGTCACAGGGGAGGGGATTAGGCTACACCTTC.